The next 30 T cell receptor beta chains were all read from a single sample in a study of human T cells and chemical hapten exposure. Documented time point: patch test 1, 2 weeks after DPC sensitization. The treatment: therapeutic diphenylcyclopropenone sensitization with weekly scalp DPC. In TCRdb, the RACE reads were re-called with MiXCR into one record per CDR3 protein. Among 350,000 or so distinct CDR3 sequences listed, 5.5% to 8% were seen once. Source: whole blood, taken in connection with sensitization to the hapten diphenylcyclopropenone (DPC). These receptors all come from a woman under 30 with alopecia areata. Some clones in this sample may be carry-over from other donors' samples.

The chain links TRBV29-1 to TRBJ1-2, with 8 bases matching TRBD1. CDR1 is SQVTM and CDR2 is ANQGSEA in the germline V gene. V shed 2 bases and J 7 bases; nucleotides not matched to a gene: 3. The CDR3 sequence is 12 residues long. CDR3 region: CSVEFTGGGYTF. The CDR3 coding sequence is TGCAGCGTTGAATTTACAGGGGGTGGCTACACCTTC. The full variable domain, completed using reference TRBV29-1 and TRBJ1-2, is SAVISQKPSRDICQRGTSLTIQCQVDSQVTMMFWYRQQPGQSLTLIATANQGSEATYESGFVIDKFPISRPNLTFSTLTVSNMSPEDSSIYLCSVEFTGGGYTFGSGTRLTVV.

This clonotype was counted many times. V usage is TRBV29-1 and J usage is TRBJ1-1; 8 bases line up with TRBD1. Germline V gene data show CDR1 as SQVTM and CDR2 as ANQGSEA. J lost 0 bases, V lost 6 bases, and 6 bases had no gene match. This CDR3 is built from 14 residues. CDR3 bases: TGCAGCGTGCGGGACAGGATAATGAACACTGAAGCTTTCTTT. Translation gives CSVRDRIMNTEAFF.

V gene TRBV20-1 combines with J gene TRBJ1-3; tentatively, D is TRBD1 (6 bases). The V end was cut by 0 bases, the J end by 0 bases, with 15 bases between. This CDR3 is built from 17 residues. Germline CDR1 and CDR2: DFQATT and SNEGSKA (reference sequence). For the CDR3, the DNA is TGCAGTGCTAGAGAGGGAACAGGGACTAGCTCTGGAAACACCATATATTTT. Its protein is CSAREGTGTSSGNTIYF.

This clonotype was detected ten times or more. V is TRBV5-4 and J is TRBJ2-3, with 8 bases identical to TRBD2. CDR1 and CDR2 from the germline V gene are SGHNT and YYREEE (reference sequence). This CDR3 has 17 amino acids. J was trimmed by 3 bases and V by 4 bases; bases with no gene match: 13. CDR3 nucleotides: TGTGCCAGCAGCCATAAGGTACAGCGGGGGCCAACAGATACGCAGTATTTT. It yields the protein CASSHKVQRGPTDTQYF.

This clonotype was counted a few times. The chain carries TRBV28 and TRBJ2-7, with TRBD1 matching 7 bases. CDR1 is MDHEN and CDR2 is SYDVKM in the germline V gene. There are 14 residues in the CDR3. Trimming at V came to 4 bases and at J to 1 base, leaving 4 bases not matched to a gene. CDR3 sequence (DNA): TGTGCCAGCAGTTACAGGGGATTTTCCTACGAGCAGTACTTC. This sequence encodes CASSYRGFSYEQYF.

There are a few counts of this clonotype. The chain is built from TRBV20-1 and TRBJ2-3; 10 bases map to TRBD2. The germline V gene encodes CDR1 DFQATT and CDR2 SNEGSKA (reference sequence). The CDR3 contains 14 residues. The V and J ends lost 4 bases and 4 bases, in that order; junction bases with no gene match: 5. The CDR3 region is CSAIPAGGADTQYF. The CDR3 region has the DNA TGCAGTGCTATACCAGCGGGGGGGGCAGATACGCAGTATTTT.

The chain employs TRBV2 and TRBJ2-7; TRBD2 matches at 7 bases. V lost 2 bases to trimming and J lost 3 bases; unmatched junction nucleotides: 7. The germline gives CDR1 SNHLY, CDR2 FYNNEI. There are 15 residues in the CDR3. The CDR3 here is CASSESPGGFYEQYF. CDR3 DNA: TGTGCCAGCAGTGAATCTCCGGGGGGATTCTACGAGCAGTACTTC.

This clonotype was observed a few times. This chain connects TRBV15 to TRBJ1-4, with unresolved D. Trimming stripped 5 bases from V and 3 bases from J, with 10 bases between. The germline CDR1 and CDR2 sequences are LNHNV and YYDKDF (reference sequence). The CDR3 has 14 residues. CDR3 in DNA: TGTGCCACCAGCGTAAACAGAGCTAATGAAAAACTGTTTTTT. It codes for CATSVNRANEKLFF.

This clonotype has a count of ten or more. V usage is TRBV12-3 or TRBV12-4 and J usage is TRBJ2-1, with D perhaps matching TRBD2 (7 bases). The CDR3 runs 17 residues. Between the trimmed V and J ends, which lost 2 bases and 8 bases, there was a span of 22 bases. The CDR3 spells CASSLNAKGGGADEQFF. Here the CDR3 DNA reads TGTGCCAGCAGTTTAAACGCCAAGGGAGGGGGGGCGGATGAGCAGTTCTTC.

The CDR3 DNA follows: TGTGCCAGCAGTTACCATCCGGGACAGGGGAGCTCACCCCTCCACTTT. This encodes CASSYHPGQGSSPLHF. V usage is TRBV6-5 and J usage is TRBJ1-6, with 10 bases identical to TRBD1. Trimming removed 2 bases from V and 10 bases from J; junction bases left unmatched: 8. The germline V gene has CDR1 MNHEY and CDR2 SVGAGI. The CDR3 is made up of 16 amino acids.

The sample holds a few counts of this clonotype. This CDR3 reads CSVDGAMNTEAFF. The DNA of the CDR3 is TGCAGCGTTGACGGAGCCATGAACACTGAAGCTTTCTTT. The chain uses TRBV29-1 and TRBJ1-1, with no clear D. V was cut by 3 bases and J by 0 bases, with 8 bases left in between. The germline V gene has CDR1 SQVTM and CDR2 ANQGSEA. The CDR3 has 13 residues.

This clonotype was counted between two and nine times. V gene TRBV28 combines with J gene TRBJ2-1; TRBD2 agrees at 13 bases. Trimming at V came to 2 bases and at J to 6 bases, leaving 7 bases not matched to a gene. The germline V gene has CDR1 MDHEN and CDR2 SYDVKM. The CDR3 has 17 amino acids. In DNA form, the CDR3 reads TGTGCCAGCAGTTTAAAACTAGCGGGGGGGCCCTTCAATGAGCAGTTCTTC. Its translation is CASSLKLAGGPFNEQFF.

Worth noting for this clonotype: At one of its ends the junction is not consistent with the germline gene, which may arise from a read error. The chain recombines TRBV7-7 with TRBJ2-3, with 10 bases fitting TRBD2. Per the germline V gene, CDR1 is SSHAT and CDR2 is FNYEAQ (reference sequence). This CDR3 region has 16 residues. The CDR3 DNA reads TGTGCTAGCAGCCCGATAGCGGGGGGAAGGACAGATACGCAGTATTTT. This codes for CASSPIAGGRTDTQYF.

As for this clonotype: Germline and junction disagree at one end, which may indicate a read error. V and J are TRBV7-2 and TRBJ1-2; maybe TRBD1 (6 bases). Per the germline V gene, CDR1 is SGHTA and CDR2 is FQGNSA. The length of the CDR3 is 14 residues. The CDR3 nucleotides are TGTGCCAGCAGTTTAGGACAGAGATCCTATGGCTACACCTTC. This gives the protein CASSLGQRSYGYTF. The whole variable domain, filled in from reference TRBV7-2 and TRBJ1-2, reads GAGVSQSPSNKVTEKGKDVELRCDPISGHTALYWYRQSLGQGLEFLIYFQGNSAPDKSGLPSDRFSAERTGGSVSTLTIQRTQQEDSAVYLCASSLGQRSYGYTFGSGTRLTVV.

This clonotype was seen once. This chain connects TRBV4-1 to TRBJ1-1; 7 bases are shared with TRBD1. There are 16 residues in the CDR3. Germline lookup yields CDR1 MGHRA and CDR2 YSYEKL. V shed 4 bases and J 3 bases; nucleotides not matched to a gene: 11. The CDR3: CASSPSSTGPYTEAFF. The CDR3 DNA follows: TGCGCCAGCAGCCCTAGCTCGACAGGGCCTTACACTGAAGCTTTCTTT.

The CDR3 reads CASKKGQMNTEAFF. CDR3 nucleotides: TGTGCCAGCAAAAAGGGCCAGATGAACACTGAAGCTTTCTTT. The rearrangement joins TRBV6-1 to TRBJ1-1; D is unclear. Germline CDR1 and CDR2: MNHNS and SASEGT. Trimming cost V 7 bases and J 0 bases, with 12 bases left between them. The length of the CDR3 is 14 residues.

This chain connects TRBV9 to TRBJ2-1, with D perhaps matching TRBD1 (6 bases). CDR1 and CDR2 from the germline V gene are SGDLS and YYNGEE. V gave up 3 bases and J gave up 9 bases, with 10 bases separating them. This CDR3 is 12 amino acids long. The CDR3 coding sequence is TGTGCCAGCAGCGGAACAGGGTCTGAGCAGTTCTTC. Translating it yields CASSGTGSEQFF.

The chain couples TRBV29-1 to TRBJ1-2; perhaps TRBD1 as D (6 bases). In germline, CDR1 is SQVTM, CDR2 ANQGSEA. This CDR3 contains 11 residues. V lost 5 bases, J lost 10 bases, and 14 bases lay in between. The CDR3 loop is CSVTGNSVYTF. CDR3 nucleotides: TGCAGCGTTACAGGGAATTCGGTCTACACCTTC.

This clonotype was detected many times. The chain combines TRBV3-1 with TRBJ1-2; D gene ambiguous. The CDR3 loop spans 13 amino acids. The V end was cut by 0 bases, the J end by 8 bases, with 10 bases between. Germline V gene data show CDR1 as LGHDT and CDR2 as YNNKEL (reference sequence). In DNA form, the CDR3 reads TGTGCCAGCAGCCAAGATGCGGCCGCGGGCTACACCTTC. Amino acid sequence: CASSQDAAAGYTF.

CDR3: CASRPRGNQPQHF. The DNA of the CDR3 is TGTGCCAGCAGACCAAGGGGCAATCAGCCCCAGCATTTT. The V call is TRBV6-2 or TRBV6-3, the J call TRBJ1-5; D is unclear. Trimming shortened V by 6 bases and J by 2 bases, and 8 bases separated the two germline ends. CDR3 length: 13 residues. From germline, CDR1 is MNHEY and CDR2 SVGEGT.

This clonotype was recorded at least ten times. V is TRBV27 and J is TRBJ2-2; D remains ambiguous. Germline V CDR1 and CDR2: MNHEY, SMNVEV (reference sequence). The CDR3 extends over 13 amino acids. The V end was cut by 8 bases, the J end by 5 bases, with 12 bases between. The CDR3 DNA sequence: TGTGCCAGCTCACCTAGTCGGACCGGGGAGCTGTTTTTT. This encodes CASSPSRTGELFF.

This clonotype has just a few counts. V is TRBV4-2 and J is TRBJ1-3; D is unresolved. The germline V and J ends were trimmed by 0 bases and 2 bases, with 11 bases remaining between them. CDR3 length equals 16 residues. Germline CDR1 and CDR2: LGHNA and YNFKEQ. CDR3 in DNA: TGTGCCAGCAGCCAAGAGGAGCGAAAGGCTGGAAACACCATATATTTT. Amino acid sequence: CASSQEERKAGNTIYF.

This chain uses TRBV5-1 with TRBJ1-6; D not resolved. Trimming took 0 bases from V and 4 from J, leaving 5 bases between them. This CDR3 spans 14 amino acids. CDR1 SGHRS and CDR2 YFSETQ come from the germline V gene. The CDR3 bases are TGCGCCAGCAGCTTGGGACGGTATAATTCACCCCTCCACTTT. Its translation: CASSLGRYNSPLHF. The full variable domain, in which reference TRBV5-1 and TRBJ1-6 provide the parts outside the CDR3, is KAGVTQTPRYLIKTRGQQVTLSCSPISGHRSVSWYQQTPGQGLQFLFEYFSETQRNKGNFPGRFSGRQFSNSRSEMNVSTLELGDSALYLCASSLGRYNSPLHFGNGTRLTVT.

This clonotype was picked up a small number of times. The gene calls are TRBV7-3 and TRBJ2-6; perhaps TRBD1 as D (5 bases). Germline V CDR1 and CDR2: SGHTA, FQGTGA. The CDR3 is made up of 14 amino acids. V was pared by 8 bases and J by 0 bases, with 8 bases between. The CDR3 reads CASSGFSGANVLTF. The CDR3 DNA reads TGTGCCAGCTCAGGGTTCTCTGGGGCCAACGTCCTGACTTTC.

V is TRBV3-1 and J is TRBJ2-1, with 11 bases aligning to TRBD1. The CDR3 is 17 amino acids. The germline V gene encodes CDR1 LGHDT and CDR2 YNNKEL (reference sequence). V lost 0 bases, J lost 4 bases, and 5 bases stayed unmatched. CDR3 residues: CASSQESGTGGYNEQFF. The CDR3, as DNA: TGTGCCAGCAGCCAAGAGTCCGGGACAGGGGGATACAATGAGCAGTTCTTC.

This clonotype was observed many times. This CDR3 reads CASSGAADFYEQYF. CDR3 nucleotide sequence: TGTGCCAGCAGTGGTGCCGCGGACTTCTACGAGCAGTACTTC. The chain carries TRBV6-1 and TRBJ2-7; possibly TRBD2 for D (5 bases). V shed 4 bases and J shed 3 bases, with 13 bases lying between them. Germline CDR1 is MNHNS and CDR2 is SASEGT. This CDR3 has 14 residues.

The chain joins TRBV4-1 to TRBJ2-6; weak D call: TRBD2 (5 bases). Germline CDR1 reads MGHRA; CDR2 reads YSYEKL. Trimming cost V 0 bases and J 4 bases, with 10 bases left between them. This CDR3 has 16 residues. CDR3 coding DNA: TGCGCCAGCAGCCAAGATAGCGCTGGGGGGGCCAACGTCCTGACTTTC. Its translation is CASSQDSAGGANVLTF.

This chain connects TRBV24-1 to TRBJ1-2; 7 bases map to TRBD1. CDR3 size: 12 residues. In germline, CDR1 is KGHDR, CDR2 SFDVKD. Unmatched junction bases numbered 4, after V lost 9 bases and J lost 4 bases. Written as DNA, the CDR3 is TGTGCCACCGGGAGGGACAGCTATGGCTACACCTTC. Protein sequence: CATGRDSYGYTF.

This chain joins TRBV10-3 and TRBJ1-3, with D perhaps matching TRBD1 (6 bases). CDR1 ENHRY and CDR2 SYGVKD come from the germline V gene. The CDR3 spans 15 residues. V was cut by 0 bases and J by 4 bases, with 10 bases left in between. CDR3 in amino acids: CAISESNRVGNTIYF. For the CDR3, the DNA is TGTGCCATCAGTGAGTCCAACAGGGTCGGAAACACCATATATTTT.

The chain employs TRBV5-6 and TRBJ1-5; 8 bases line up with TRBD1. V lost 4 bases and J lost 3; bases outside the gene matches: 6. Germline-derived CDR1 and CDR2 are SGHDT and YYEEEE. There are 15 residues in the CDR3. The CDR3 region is CASSIGQGPNQPQHF. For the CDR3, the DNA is TGTGCCAGCAGCATCGGACAGGGCCCCAATCAGCCCCAGCATTTT.